The 2 T cell receptor beta chains below come from one sample, sequenced in a study of blood T cell repertoires in COVID-19. Here immunoSEQ multiplex PCR was the method, and the copy in TCRdb shows in-frame clones only, minus some. The sample holds about 480,000 clones, about 85% seen once. Sequencing was performed on PBMCs or T cells enriched from blood (not recorded which). The source is a woman aged 55-70 years who had recovered from COVID-19.

The V and J genes are TRBV25-1 and TRBJ2-1, with 11 bases that match TRBD2. In germline, CDR1 is MGHDK, CDR2 SYGVNS. The CDR3 totals 16 residues. V shed 5 bases, J shed 4 bases, and the junction held 7 bases outside the gene matches. The CDR3 nucleotides read TGTGCCAGCAGTCCCCAGGGACTAGCGGTATACAATGAGCAGTTCTTC. It codes for CASSPQGLAVYNEQFF.

V and J are TRBV6-5 and TRBJ2-7; the D gene is possibly TRBD1 (6 bases). Trimming took off 6 bases at V and 6 bases at J, with 18 bases between the two ends. CDR1 and CDR2 (germline): MNHEY, SVGAGI. This CDR3 has 14 residues. Here the CDR3 reads CASRLTGSASEQYV. The CDR3 nucleotides read TGTGCCAGCAGACTTACAGGGTCCGCCAGCGAGCAGTACGTC.